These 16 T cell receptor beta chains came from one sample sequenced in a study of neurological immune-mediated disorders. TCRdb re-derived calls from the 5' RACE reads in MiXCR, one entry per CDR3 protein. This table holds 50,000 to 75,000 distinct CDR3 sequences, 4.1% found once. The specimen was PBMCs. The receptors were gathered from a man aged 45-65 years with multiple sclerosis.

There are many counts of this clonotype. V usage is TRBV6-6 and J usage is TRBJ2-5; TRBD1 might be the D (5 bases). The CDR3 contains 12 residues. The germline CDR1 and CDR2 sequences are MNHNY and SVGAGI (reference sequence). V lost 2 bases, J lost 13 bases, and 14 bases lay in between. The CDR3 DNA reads TGTGCCAGCAGTTACCCGGACAAAAGCCCGTACTTC. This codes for CASSYPDKSPYF.

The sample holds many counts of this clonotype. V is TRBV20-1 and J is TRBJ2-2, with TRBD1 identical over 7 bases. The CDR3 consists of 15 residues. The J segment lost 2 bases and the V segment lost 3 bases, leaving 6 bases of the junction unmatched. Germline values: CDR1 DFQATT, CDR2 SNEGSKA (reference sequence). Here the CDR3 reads CSASGDRANTGELFF. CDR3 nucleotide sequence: TGCAGTGCTAGCGGAGACAGGGCAAACACCGGGGAGCTGTTTTTT.

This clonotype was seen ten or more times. CDR3 residues: CASSPRTRDGSKSTDTQYF. CDR3 coding DNA: TGTGCCAGCAGCCCAAGGACCAGGGACGGAAGCAAGAGCACAGATACGCAGTATTTT. The chain recombines TRBV7-9 with TRBJ2-3, with D perhaps being TRBD1 or TRBD2 (5 bases each). Germline V lookup: CDR1 SEHNR, CDR2 FQNEAQ (reference sequence). The CDR3 runs 19 residues. Trimming cost V 5 bases and J 0 bases, with 24 bases left between them.

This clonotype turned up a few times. CDR3 in amino acids: CASSGVGGYEQYV. CDR3 in DNA: TGTGCCAGCAGTGGGGTGGGGGGCTACGAGCAGTACGTC. This chain connects TRBV28 to TRBJ2-7; a weak D match, TRBD2 (6 bases). The V end was cut by 5 bases, the J end by 3 bases, with 11 bases between. The germline gives CDR1 MDHEN, CDR2 SYDVKM. The length of the CDR3 is 13 residues.

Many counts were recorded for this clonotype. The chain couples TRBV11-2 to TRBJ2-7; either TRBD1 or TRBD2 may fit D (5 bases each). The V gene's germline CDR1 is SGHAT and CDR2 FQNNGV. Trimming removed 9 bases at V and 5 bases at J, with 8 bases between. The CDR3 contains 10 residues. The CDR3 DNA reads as TGTGCCAGTGGGACGGACGAGCAGTACTTC. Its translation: CASGTDEQYF.

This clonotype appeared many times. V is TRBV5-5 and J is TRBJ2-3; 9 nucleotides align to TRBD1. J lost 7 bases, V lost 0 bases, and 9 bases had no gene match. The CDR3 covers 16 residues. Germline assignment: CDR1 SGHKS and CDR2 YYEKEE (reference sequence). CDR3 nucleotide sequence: TGTGCCAGCAGCTTGGGACCGGGACAGGGAAGGTATACGCAGTATTTT. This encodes CASSLGPGQGRYTQYF.

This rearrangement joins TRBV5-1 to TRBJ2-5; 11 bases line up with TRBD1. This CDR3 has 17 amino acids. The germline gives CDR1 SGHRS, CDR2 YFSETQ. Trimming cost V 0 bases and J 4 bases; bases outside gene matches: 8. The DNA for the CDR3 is TGCGCCAGCAGCTTGGCCGGAGGACAGGGGGCGGGAGAGACCCAGTACTTC. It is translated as CASSLAGGQGAGETQYF.

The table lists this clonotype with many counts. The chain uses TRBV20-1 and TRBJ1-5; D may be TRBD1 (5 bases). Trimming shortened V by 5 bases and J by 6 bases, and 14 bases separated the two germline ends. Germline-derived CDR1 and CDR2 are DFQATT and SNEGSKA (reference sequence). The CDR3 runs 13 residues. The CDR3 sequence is CSAGGGFGQPQHF. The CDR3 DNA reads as TGCAGTGCTGGGGGGGGATTTGGTCAGCCCCAGCATTTT.

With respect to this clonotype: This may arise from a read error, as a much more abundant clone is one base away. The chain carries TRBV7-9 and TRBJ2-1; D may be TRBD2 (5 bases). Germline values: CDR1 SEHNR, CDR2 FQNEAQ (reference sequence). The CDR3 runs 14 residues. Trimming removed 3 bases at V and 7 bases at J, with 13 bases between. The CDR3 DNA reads TGTGCCAGCAGCTTCCGGGAATATCGGAATGAGCAGTTCTTC. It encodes CASSFREYRNEQFF.

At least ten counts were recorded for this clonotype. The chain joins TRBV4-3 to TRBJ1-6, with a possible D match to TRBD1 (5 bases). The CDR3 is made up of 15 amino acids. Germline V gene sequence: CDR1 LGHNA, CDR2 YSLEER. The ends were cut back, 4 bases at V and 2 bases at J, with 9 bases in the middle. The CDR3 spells CASSPGGAYNSPLHF. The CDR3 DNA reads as TGCGCCAGCAGCCCTGGGGGGGCCTATAATTCACCCCTCCACTTT.

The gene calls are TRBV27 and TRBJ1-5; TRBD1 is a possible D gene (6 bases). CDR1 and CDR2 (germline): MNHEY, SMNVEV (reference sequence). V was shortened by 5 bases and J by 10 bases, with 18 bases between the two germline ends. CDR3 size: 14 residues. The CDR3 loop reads CASSPGGGSHPQHF. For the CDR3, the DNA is TGTGCCAGCAGTCCTGGAGGGGGGTCACACCCCCAGCATTTT.

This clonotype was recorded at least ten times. DNA of the CDR3: TGCAGTGCCCCCCAGGGGGCCTACGAAAAACTGTTTTTT. This codes for CSAPQGAYEKLFF. The V gene is TRBV20-1, the J gene TRBJ1-4; 8 bases line up with TRBD1. Germline CDR1 reads DFQATT; CDR2 reads SNEGSKA (reference sequence). V was clipped by 6 bases and J by 8 bases; unmatched bases: 8. The CDR3 runs 13 residues.

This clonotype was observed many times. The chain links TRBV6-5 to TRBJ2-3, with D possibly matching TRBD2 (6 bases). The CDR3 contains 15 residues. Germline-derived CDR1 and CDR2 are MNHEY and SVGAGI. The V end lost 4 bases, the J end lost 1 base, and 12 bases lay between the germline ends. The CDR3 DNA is TGTGCCAGCAGTTCCCGACCGGGAGGCACAGATACGCAGTATTTT. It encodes CASSSRPGGTDTQYF.

CDR3 sequence: CSASGHSSTDTQYF. In DNA form, the CDR3 reads TGCAGTGCTAGCGGCCACTCGAGCACAGATACGCAGTATTTT. The chain employs TRBV20-1 and TRBJ2-3; D gene unclear. Germline V lookup: CDR1 DFQATT, CDR2 SNEGSKA (reference sequence). The CDR3 runs 14 residues. V was shortened by 3 bases and J by 0 bases, with 10 bases between the two germline ends.

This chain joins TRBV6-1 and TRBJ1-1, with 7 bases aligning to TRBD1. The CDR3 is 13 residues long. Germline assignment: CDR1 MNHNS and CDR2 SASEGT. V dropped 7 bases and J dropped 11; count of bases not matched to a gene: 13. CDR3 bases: TGTGCCAGCACCCTGACAGGGAACCGGGGGGCTTTCTTT. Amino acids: CASTLTGNRGAFF.

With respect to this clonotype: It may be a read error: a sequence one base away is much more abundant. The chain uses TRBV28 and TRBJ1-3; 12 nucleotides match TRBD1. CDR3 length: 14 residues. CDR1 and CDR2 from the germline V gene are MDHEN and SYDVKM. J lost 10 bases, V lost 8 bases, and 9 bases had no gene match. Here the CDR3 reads CASFPGQGAQTIYF. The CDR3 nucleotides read TGTGCCAGCTTTCCGGGACAGGGGGCACAAACCATATATTTT.